This entry lists 15 T cell receptor beta chains sequenced from one sample in a study of cytomegalovirus exposure and HLA in healthy donors. PCR involved 60 Vbeta and 13 Jbeta primers. Method: immunoSEQ multiplex PCR; TCRdb's copy keeps in-frame clones and lacks some. The data contain around 160,000 clones, around three quarters of them singletons. The sample was PBMCs. These receptors originate from a woman aged 35 to 49 in good health and CMV-seropositive.

The gene calls are TRBV5-1 and TRBJ1-2; D unclear. The CDR3 sequence is 13 residues long. The V gene lost 4 bases and the J gene lost 3 bases, with 10 bases spanning the gap. Looked up from germline, CDR1 is SGHRS and CDR2 is YFSETQ. The CDR3, as DNA: TGCGCCAGCAGCCCCTCACCGGACTATGGCTACACCTTC. Translating it yields CASSPSPDYGYTF.

This chain uses TRBV10-3 with TRBJ2-1, with TRBD2 identical over 8 bases. The germline gives CDR1 ENHRY, CDR2 SYGVKD. V was pared by 0 bases and J by 7 bases, with 5 bases of the junction left unmatched. The CDR3 consists of 15 residues. The CDR3 reads CAISESRGGVNEQFF. The DNA for the CDR3 is TGTGCCATCAGTGAGTCCCGGGGGGGAGTTAATGAGCAGTTCTTC.

The rearrangement uses TRBV9 and TRBJ1-2, with 7 bases aligning to TRBD1. The V gene's germline CDR1 is SGDLS and CDR2 YYNGEE. With V trimmed by 4 bases and J by 8 bases, 17 bases remained unmatched. The CDR3 sequence is 16 residues long. CDR3 nucleotides: TGTGCCAGCAGCCCGCACACAGGGGATGTGTTAGTAGGCTACACCTTC. It codes for CASSPHTGDVLVGYTF.

The chain carries TRBV7-2 and TRBJ2-5, with 8 bases aligning to TRBD2. Trimming cost V 3 bases and J 1 base; bases outside gene matches: 4. The CDR3 is 15 residues long. Germline values: CDR1 SGHTA, CDR2 FQGNSA. The CDR3 loop reads CASSFTGGRQETQYF. DNA of the CDR3: TGTGCCAGCAGCTTTACGGGGGGGCGCCAAGAGACCCAGTACTTC. Full variable domain (outside the CDR3, taken from reference TRBV7-2 and TRBJ2-5): GAGVSQSPSNKVTEKGKDVELRCDPISGHTALYWYRQSLGQGLEFLIYFQGNSAPDKSGLPSDRFSAERTGGSVSTLTIQRTQQEDSAVYLCASSFTGGRQETQYFGPGTRLLVL.

This sequence joins TRBV2 and TRBJ1-5; 7 bases are a match to TRBD1. The germline gives CDR1 SNHLY, CDR2 FYNNEI. The CDR3 extends over 14 amino acids. V dropped 8 bases and J dropped 6; count of bases not matched to a gene: 10. DNA for the CDR3: TGTGCCAGCGCCAGGACAGGAGGGGTTCAGCCCCAGCATTTT. Its translation is CASARTGGVQPQHF.

The chain links TRBV2 to TRBJ1-1; perhaps TRBD1 as D (5 bases). The V gene's germline CDR1 is SNHLY and CDR2 FYNNEI. Trimming shortened V by 6 bases and J by 1 base, and 9 bases separated the two germline ends. CDR3 length: 13 residues. The CDR3 DNA sequence: TGTGCCAGCAGACAGGAGACGAACACTGAAGCTTTCTTT. Its translation is CASRQETNTEAFF.

The V gene is TRBV2, the J gene TRBJ2-1; D remains ambiguous. The V end was cut by 6 bases, the J end by 4 bases, with 13 bases between. Germline CDR1 reads SNHLY; CDR2 reads FYNNEI. The CDR3 runs to 14 residues. The CDR3 here is CASRIYSGYNEQFF. CDR3 in DNA: TGTGCCAGCAGGATATACTCCGGTTACAATGAGCAGTTCTTC.

This clone has more than one count but fewer than ten. The chain joins TRBV2 to TRBJ1-5; D is possibly TRBD1 (6 bases). Germline V gene data show CDR1 as SNHLY and CDR2 as FYNNEI. This CDR3 spans 15 amino acids. The ends were cut back, 4 bases at V and 4 bases at J, with 14 bases in the middle. The DNA of the CDR3 is TGTGCCAGCAGTGTTGGACAGCAAGTAAATCAGCCCCAGCATTTT. This gives the protein CASSVGQQVNQPQHF.

The chain uses TRBV25-1 and TRBJ2-3; D not certain. V dropped 1 base and J dropped 5 bases, with 10 bases sitting between them. This CDR3 comprises 14 residues. The germline V gene encodes CDR1 MGHDK and CDR2 SYGVNS. The CDR3 is CASSESLFKDTQYF. CDR3 DNA: TGTGCCAGCAGTGAATCCCTCTTTAAAGATACGCAGTATTTT.

This clone has more than one count but fewer than ten. The genes are TRBV13 and TRBJ1-1, with D unclear. The CDR3 has 12 amino acids. Germline V gene lookup returns CDR1 PRHDT and CDR2 FYEKMQ (reference sequence). V dropped 4 bases and J dropped 11 bases, with 14 bases sitting between them. The CDR3 DNA reads TGTGCCAGCAGCTCCCCCGGGGTGGTGGCTTTCTTT. Translated: CASSSPGVVAFF.

The V gene is TRBV5-1, the J gene TRBJ2-2; 8 nucleotides agree with TRBD2. The CDR3 is 16 residues long. Germline CDR1 reads SGHRS; CDR2 reads YFSETQ. The J segment lost 1 base and the V segment lost 0 bases, leaving 2 bases of the junction unmatched. CDR3 sequence (DNA): TGCGCCAGCAGCTTGGGCAGCGGGGGGAACACCGGGGAGCTGTTTTTT. This sequence encodes CASSLGSGGNTGELFF.

V usage is TRBV21-1 and J usage is TRBJ2-5; the table gives TRBD1 as D, unverified against the DNA. TRBV21-1 is annotated as a pseudogene. CDR3 size: 14 residues. Here the CDR3 reads CASSKSRYQETQYF. The DNA for the CDR3 is TGTGCCAGCAGCAAAAGCAGGTACCAAGAGACCCAGTACTTC.

This clone came up once. The rearrangement joins TRBV11-2 to TRBJ2-3; no firm D call. Germline V gene sequence: CDR1 SGHAT, CDR2 FQNNGV. V shed 4 bases and J shed 5 bases, with 7 bases lying between them. The CDR3 is 12 amino acids. The CDR3 nucleotides are TGTGCCAGCAGCTCAGGCTTAGATACGCAGTATTTT. Amino acid sequence: CASSSGLDTQYF. The variable domain in full, completed from reference TRBV11-2 and TRBJ2-3, reads EAGVAQSPRYKIIEKRQSVAFWCNPISGHATLYWYQQILGQGPKLLIQFQNNGVVDDSQLPKDRFSAERLKGVDSTLKIQPAKLEDSAVYLCASSSGLDTQYFGPGTRLTVL.

The rearrangement uses TRBV4-2 and TRBJ2-1; a weak D match, TRBD2 (6 bases). The ends were cut back, 2 bases at V and 0 bases at J, with 11 bases in the middle. This CDR3 spans 16 amino acids. Per the germline V gene, CDR1 is LGHNA and CDR2 is YNFKEQ. CDR3 DNA: TGTGCCAGCAGCCAAAATGCGGGGAGCTCCTACAATGAGCAGTTCTTC. It translates to CASSQNAGSSYNEQFF.

The rearrangement links TRBV6-5 to TRBJ2-7; D is uncertain. Germline V gene data show CDR1 as MNHEY and CDR2 as SVGAGI. The V end lost 9 bases, the J end lost 4 bases, and 19 bases lay between the germline ends. This CDR3 spans 14 amino acids. Here the CDR3 DNA reads TGTGCCAGTCGTGTTCGCACAGAATCATACGAGCAGTACTTC. It yields the protein CASRVRTESYEQYF.